The clone carrying this T cell receptor beta chain was detected only a few times. Its antigen is as yet unknown. This CDR3 region has 14 residues. Looked up from germline, CDR1 is SNHLY and CDR2 is FYNNEI. V lost 4 bases to trimming and J lost 6 bases, with 13 bases between them. Alongside a J-beta primer mix, a sample-barcoded 5' primer served in a second PCR lasting about 7 to 12 cycles. TCRdb passed the 5' RACE reads through MiXCR, listing each CDR3 protein once. The data hold a few hundred thousand distinct CDR3 sequences, with around a quarter observed a single time. This record comes from a study of blood T cells in healthy people across ages. Each sample gave at least 6.5 million isolated PBMCs. Broader study findings: As naive T cell percentage varied, TCR beta diversity correlated strongly with it.

The same sample was also studied in work on T cells of mothers and their children.

The sequenced sample consisted of blood. The TCR sequence derives from a boy aged 2 to 9 in good health. The J gene is TRBJ2-1, the V gene TRBV2; D is perhaps TRBD1 (5 bases). CDR3 loop: CASSVGQGGNEQFF. For the CDR3, the DNA is TGTGCCAGCAGTGTAGGGCAGGGCGGCAATGAGCAGTTCTTC.